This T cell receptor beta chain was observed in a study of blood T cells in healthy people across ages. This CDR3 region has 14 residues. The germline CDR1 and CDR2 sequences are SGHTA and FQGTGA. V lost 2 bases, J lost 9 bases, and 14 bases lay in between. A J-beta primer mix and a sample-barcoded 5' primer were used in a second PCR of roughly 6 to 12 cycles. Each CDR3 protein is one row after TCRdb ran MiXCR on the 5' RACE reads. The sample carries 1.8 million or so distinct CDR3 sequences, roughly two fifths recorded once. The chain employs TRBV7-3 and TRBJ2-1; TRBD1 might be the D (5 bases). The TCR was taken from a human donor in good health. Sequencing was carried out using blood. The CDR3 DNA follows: TGTGCCAGCAGCTTAGCCAGGGATAGGGGTGAGCAGTTCTTC. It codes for CASSLARDRGEQFF.